There are a few counts of the clone carrying this T cell receptor (beta chain). Its antigen is unidentified. Other DNA sequences in this sample translate to the same CDR3. Sorting that relied on CD45RO/CCR7/CD25/CD127/CD95/CD27 yielded CD4+ naive, central memory, regulatory and stem cell-like memory cells. Expressed TCRB transcripts got sequenced, as all isolated RNA was reverse transcribed. Generated by immunoSEQ multiplex PCR, the TCRdb table keeps only in-frame clones and is missing some. The sample holds about 230,000 clones, roughly 9.6% seen once. V was cut by 6 bases and J by 3 bases, with 5 bases left in between. Germline CDR1 SNHLY, CDR2 FYNNEI. The CDR3 has 11 residues. This specimen comes from a study of beta chain features in type 1 diabetes. General observations from the study: Among patients, naive, central memory and Treg TCRB repertoires appeared more similar than among healthy donors. TCRB CDR3s from Type 1 diabetes patients were moderately but significantly shorter in all four CD4+ subsets.

The sequencing input was naive CD4+ T cells from blood. The chain employs TRBV2 and TRBJ1-1; D remains unclear. The TCR comes from a woman aged 18-30 years in good health. DNA of the CDR3: TGTGCCAGCAGAGAGGACACTGAAGCTTTCTTT. This encodes CASREDTEAFF.